Listed here are 6 T cell receptor beta chains from one sample, sequenced in a study of CD8+ T cells in alopecia areata. Markers used for sorting pooled cutaneous lymph node cells were CD4, CD8alpha, NKG2D, NKG2ACE and others. After isolation, RNA underwent reverse transcription to generate cDNA as the sequencing template. Produced via immunoSEQ multiplex PCR; TCRdb's table is partial and in-frame only. The specimen has under 20,000 clones, none found just once. The specimen was CD8+ T cells sorted from a lymph node. These receptors were obtained from a C3H/HeJ mouse with alopecia areata. Strain haplotype (MHC): H2-k.

There are a few counts of this clone. The protein listed by TCRdb differs at residue 12 from the translated DNA, so the DNA translation is shown. Gene names denote mouse genes. The read ends 3 residues before the CDR3 terminus; that terminus is restored from the germline J gene. The rearrangement joins TRBV1 to TRBJ1-6; TRBD1 is a possible D gene (6 bases). TRBJ1-6 is noted as an ORF with a role that remains uncertain. V dropped 11 bases and J dropped 4 bases, with 18 bases sitting between them. Germline CDR1 NSQYPW, CDR2 LRSPGD (reference sequence). There are 15 residues in the CDR3. CDR3 in amino acids: CTPRSGQTYNSPLYF. The covered CDR3 bases are TGCACCCCGCGGTCGGGACAAACATATAATTCGCCC.

This clone was seen many times. Germline and genes: mouse. Coverage ceases 4 residues before the CDR3 finishes, and the germline J gene fills in the end. The chain recombines TRBV1 with TRBJ2-3; 10 bases align to TRBD2. The CDR3 consists of 15 residues. The germline V gene has CDR1 NSQYPW and CDR2 LRSPGD (reference sequence). J was trimmed by 3 bases and V by 0 bases; bases with no gene match: 0. The CDR3 loop reads CTCSAEGLGAETLYF. The part of the CDR3 DNA that was read is TGCACCTGCAGTGCAGAGGGACTGGGGGCAGAA.

Concerning this clone itself: Genes and germline come from the mouse. Here the CDR3 reads CASSIGSGIYEQYF. Partial CDR3 DNA: TGTGCCAGCAGTATCGGGTCAGGGATCTAT. This chain uses TRBV19 with TRBJ2-7, with D perhaps matching TRBD1 (5 bases). The read gets to within 4 residues of the CDR3 end, and the germline J gene fills in the rest. This CDR3 is built from 14 residues. Trimming took off 2 bases at V and 3 bases at J, with 12 bases between the two ends. CDR1 and CDR2 (germline): FNHDT, SITEND (reference sequence).

This clone was counted many times. The protein in this entry is translated from the DNA; at residue 13 it differs from the protein listed in TCRdb. Mouse names are used for the genes. The read terminates 3 residues ahead of where the CDR3 ends, so the germline J gene completes it. This chain joins TRBV1 and TRBJ1-6; a weak D match, TRBD1 (5 bases). TRBJ1-6 is known as an ORF, though its function is uncertain. The CDR3 has 16 residues. Trimming cost V 0 bases and J 4 bases, with 10 bases left between them. CDR1 NSQYPW and CDR2 LRSPGD come from the germline V gene (reference sequence). Here the CDR3 reads CTCSAELGGYNSPLYF. The sequenced part of the CDR3 DNA is TGCACCTGCAGTGCAGAGTTGGGGGGGTATAATTCGCCC.

This clone appeared many times. At residue 10, TCRdb's protein disagrees with the DNA translation; the protein shown here derives from the DNA. Genes and germline are mouse. The CDR3 goes on 3 residues after the read ends, and that part is filled in from the germline J gene. The chain uses TRBV19 and TRBJ1-3; unclear D gene. Trimming pared 5 bases from V and 0 bases from J, leaving 6 bases between. CDR1 is FNHDT and CDR2 is SITEND in the germline V gene (reference sequence). This CDR3 is 13 amino acids long. CDR3 sequence reads: CASRQHSGNTLYF. Incomplete CDR3 DNA: TGTGCCAGCAGACAGCATTCTGGAAATACG. Full variable domain (rest looked up from reference TRBV19 and TRBJ1-3): GGIITQTPKFLIGQEGQKLTLKCQQNFNHDTMYWYRQDSGKGLRLIYYSITENDLQKGDLSEGYDASREKKSSFSLTVTSAQKNEMAVFLCASRQHSGNTLYFGEGSRLIVV.

This clone came up a few times. Gene names refer to mouse genes. The read stops 4 residues short of the end of the CDR3; the missing end is completed from the germline J gene. The rearrangement uses TRBV1 and TRBJ2-7, with D possibly TRBD2 on 7 matching bases. The CDR3 consists of 15 residues. V was trimmed by 0 bases and J by 1 base, leaving 10 bases between them. CDR1 and CDR2 from the germline V gene are NSQYPW and LRSPGD (reference sequence). The CDR3 bases that were read are TGCACCTGCAGTGCAGATAGGGGGGGATCCTAT. Translating gives CTCSADRGGSY. The whole CDR3 region reads CTCSADRGGSYEQYF.